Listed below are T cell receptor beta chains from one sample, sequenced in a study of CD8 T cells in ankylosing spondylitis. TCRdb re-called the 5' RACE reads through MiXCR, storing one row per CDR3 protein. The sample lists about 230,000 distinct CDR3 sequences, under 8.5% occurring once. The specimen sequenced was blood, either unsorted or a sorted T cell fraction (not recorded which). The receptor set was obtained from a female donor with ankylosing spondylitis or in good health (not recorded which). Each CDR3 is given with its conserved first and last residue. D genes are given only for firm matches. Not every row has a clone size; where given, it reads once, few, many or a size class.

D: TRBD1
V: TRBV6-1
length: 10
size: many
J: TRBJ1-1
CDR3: CASRTGEAFF
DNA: TGTGCCAGCAGGACAGGGGAAGCTTTCTTT

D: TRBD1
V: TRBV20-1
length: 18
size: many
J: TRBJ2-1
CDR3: CSARAGQGPRRGYNEQFF
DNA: TGCAGTGCCAGAGCGGGACAGGGGCCCAGGCGCGGGTACAATGAGCAGTTCTTC

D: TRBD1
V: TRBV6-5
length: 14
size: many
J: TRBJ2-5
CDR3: CASSYGQGAKTQYF
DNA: TGTGCCAGCAGTTACGGGCAGGGGGCAAAGACCCAGTACTTC

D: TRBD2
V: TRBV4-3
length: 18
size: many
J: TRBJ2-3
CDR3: CASSPGLAGGPPTDTQYF
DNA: TGCGCCAGCAGCCCCGGACTAGCGGGAGGTCCTCCTACGGATACGCAGTATTTT

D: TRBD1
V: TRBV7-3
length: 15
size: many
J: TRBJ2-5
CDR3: CASSLSGTEKETQYF
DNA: TGTGCCAGCAGCTTATCCGGGACAGAAAAAGAGACCCAGTACTTC

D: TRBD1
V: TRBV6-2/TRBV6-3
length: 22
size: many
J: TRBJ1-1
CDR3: CASSYLLTGPRGKGFMNTEAFF
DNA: TGTGCCAGCAGTTATTTATTAACCGGACCCAGGGGGAAGGGCTTTATGAACACTGAAGCTTTCTTT

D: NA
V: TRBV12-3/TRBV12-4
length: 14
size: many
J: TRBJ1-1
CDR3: CASSFHQGNTEAFF
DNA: TGTGCCAGCAGTTTTCATCAGGGGAACACTGAAGCTTTCTTT

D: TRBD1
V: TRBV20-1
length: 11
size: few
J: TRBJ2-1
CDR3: CSASPGGKQFF
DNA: TGCAGTGCTTCTCCAGGGGGAAAACAGTTCTTC

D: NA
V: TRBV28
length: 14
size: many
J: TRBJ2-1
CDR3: CASRFSGSPNEQFF
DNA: TGTGCCAGCAGATTTAGCGGATCCCCCAATGAGCAGTTCTTC

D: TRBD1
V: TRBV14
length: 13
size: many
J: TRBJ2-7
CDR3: CASSPTGVHEQYF
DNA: TGTGCCAGCAGCCCCACAGGGGTCCACGAGCAGTACTTC

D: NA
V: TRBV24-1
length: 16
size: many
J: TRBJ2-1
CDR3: CATSDSLMTWNEEQFF
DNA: TGTGCCACCAGTGACTCGCTGATGACGTGGAACGAGGAGCAGTTCTTC

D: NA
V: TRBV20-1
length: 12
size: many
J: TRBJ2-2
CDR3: CSAGKNTGELFF
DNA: TGCAGTGCTGGGAAAAACACCGGGGAGCTGTTTTTT

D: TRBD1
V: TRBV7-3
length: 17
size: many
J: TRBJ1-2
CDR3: CASSAAGRPGGPDGYTF
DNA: TGTGCCAGCAGCGCCGCCGGGAGGCCAGGGGGACCCGATGGCTACACCTTC

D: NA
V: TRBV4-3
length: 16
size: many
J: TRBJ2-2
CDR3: CASSQDRRGPAGELFF
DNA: TGCGCCAGCAGCCAAGATCGTAGGGGCCCCGCCGGGGAGCTGTTTTTT

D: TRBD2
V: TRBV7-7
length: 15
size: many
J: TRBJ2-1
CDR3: CASSPGTSGGHEQFF
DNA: TGTGCTAGCAGCCCCGGGACTAGCGGCGGCCATGAGCAGTTCTTC

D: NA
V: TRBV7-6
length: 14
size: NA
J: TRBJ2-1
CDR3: CASSPLQVYNEQFF
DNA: TGTGCCAGCAGCCCTTTACAGGTCTACAATGAGCAGTTCTTC

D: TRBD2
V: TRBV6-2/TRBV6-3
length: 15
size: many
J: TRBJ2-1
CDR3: CASSYRGGLADEQFF
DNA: TGTGCCAGCAGTTACCGGGGGGGACTAGCGGATGAGCAGTTCTTC

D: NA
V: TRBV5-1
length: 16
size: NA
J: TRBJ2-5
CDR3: CASSRGPRGGQETQYF
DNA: TGCGCCAGCAGCCGAGGGCCAAGAGGGGGACAAGAGACCCAGTACTTC

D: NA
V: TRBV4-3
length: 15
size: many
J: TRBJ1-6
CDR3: CASSQEGGQDSPLHF
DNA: TGCGCCAGCAGCCAAGAAGGGGGGCAGGATTCACCCCTCCACTTT

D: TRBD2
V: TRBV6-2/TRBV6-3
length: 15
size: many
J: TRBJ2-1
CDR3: CASSYSTTSANEQFF
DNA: TGTGCCAGCAGTTACTCTACGACTAGCGCCAATGAGCAGTTCTTC

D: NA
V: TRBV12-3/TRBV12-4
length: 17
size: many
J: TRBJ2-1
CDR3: CASSLGLAESSYNEQFF
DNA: TGTGCCAGCAGTTTAGGGCTAGCAGAGAGCTCCTACAATGAGCAGTTCTTC

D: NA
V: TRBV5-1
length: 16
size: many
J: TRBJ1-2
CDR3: CASSLAGDRGNYGYTF
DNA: TGCGCCAGCAGCTTGGCCGGGGATCGGGGTAACTATGGCTACACCTTC

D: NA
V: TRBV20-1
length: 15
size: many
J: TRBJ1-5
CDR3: CSARLAGGSNQPQHF
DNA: TGCAGTGCCCGGCTGGCCGGAGGAAGCAATCAGCCCCAGCATTTT

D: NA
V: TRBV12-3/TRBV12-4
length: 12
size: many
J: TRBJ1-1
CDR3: CASSFDRGKAFF
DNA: TGTGCCAGCAGTTTTGACCGAGGGAAAGCTTTCTTT

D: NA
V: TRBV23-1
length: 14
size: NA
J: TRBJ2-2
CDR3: CASSQTRDCGELFF
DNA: TGCGCCAGCAGTCAAACGCGAGATTGCGGGGAGCTGTTTTTT

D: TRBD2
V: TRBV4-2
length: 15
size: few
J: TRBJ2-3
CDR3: CASSLQTSATDTQYF
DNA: TGTGCCAGCAGCCTCCAGACTAGCGCCACAGATACGCAGTATTTT

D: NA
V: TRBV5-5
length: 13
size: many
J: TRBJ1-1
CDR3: CASSRGGYTEAFF
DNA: TGTGCCAGCAGTAGGGGAGGGTACACTGAAGCTTTCTTT

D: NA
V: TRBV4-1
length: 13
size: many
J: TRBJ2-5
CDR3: CASSQTLGETQYF
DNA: TGCGCCAGCAGCCAGACTCTTGGGGAGACCCAGTACTTC

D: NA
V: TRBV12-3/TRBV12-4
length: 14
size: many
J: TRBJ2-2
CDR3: CASSLSGEAGELFF
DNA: TGTGCCAGCAGTCTATCCGGGGAGGCCGGGGAGCTGTTTTTT

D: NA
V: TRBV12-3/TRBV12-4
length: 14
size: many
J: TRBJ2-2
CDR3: CASRGGLNTGELFF
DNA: TGTGCCAGCAGGGGGGGATTAAACACCGGGGAGCTGTTTTTT

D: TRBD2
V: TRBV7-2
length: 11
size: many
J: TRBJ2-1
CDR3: CASSNPGGQFF
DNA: TGTGCCAGCAGCAACCCGGGAGGGCAGTTCTTC

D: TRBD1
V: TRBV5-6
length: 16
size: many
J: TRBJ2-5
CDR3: CASSLREWTGEETQYF
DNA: TGTGCCAGCAGCTTGAGGGAATGGACAGGGGAAGAGACCCAGTACTTC

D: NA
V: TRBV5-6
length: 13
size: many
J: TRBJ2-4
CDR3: CASSSGVGNIQYF
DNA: TGTGCCAGCAGCTCGGGTGTGGGAAACATTCAGTACTTC

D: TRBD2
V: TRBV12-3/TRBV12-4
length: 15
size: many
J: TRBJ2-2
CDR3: CASSLSGRGTGELFF
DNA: TGTGCCAGCAGTTTGAGCGGGAGAGGAACCGGGGAGCTGTTTTTT

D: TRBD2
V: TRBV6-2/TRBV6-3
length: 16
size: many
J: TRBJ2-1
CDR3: CASRRAGTSAHNEQFF
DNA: TGTGCCAGCAGGCGGGCCGGGACTAGCGCTCACAATGAGCAGTTCTTC

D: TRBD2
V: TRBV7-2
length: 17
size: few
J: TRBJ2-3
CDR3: CASSLQTSGSVTDTQYF
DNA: TGTGCCAGCAGCTTACAAACTAGCGGGAGTGTCACAGATACGCAGTATTTT

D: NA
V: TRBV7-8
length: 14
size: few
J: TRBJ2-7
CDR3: CASSYSGAYYEQYF
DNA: TGTGCCAGCAGCTATAGCGGAGCGTACTACGAGCAGTACTTC

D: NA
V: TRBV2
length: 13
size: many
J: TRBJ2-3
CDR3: CASSEAPRDTQYF
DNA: TGTGCCAGCAGTGAAGCCCCCCGGGATACGCAGTATTTT

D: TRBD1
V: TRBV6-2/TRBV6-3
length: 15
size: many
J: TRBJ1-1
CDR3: CASSQTGGLNTEAFF
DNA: TGTGCCAGCAGCCAAACAGGGGGCTTGAACACTGAAGCTTTCTTT

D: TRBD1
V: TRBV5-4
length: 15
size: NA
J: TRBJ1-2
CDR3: CASSLGASGTVGHTF
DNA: TGTGCCAGCAGCTTGGGGGCTTCCGGGACAGTTGGCCACACCTTC

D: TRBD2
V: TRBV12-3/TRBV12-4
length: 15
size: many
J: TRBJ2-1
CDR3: CASSLAWTSGNEQFF
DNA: TGTGCCAGCAGTTTAGCGTGGACTAGCGGCAATGAGCAGTTCTTC

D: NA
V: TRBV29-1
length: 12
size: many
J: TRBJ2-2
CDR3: CSVAENTGELFF
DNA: TGCAGCGTTGCCGAGAACACCGGGGAGCTGTTTTTT

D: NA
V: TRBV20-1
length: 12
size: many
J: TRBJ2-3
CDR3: CSGVGSTDTQYF
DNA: TGCAGTGGTGTAGGGAGCACAGATACGCAGTATTTT

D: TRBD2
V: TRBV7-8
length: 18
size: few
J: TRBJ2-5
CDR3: CASSPSRGGGVWDRAQYF
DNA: TGTGCCAGCAGCCCAAGCCGGGGGGGCGGGGTATGGGACCGGGCCCAGTACTTC

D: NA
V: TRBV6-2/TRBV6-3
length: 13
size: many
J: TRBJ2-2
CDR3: CASGAGVTGELFF
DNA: TGTGCCTCAGGGGCAGGGGTCACCGGGGAGCTGTTTTTT

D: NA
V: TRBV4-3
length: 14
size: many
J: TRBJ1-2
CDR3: CASSPGASNYGYTF
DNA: TGCGCCAGCAGCCCGGGCGCATCTAACTATGGCTACACCTTC

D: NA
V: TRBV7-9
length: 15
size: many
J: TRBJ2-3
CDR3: CASSRDGTSTDTQYF
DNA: TGTGCCAGCAGCCGGGACGGGACCAGCACAGATACGCAGTATTTT

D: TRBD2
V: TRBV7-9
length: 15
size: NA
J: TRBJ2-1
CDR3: CASSFPSGSRNEQFF
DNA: TGTGCCAGCAGCTTTCCTAGCGGGAGCCGGAATGAGCAGTTCTTC

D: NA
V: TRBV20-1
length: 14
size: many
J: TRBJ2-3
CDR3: CSPRGGILADTQYF
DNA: TGCAGTCCCAGGGGCGGGATATTGGCAGATACGCAGTATTTT